Listed below are T cell receptor beta chains from one sample, sequenced in a study of blood T cell repertoires in COVID-19. Profiled with immunoSEQ multiplex PCR; TCRdb holds only in-frame clones, not every one. The data show 380,000 or so clones, 70% to 85% seen once. The specimen sequenced was peripheral blood. These receptors came from a human donor with acute or convalescent COVID-19. The donor label of this sample is uncertain. CDR3s include the opening cysteine and the closing phenylalanine or tryptophan. A D gene is named only where the DNA matches it firmly. A row's size may be missing; if present it is once, few, many or a size class.

D gene	V gene	clone size	J gene	CDR3 DNA	CDR3 protein
TRBD1	TRBV28	-	TRBJ2-7	TGTGCCAGCAGCAGGGACAGGGCCTCGGAGCAGTACTTC	CASSRDRASEQYF
-	TRBV19	-	TRBJ1-5	TGTGCCAGTAGTAGACTGGTGTTGCAGCCCCAGCATTTT	CASSRLVLQPQHF
TRBD2	TRBV11-2	-	TRBJ2-5	TGTGCCAGCAGCTTAGGAGGGCCTAGCGGGGGTCCTTTGGAGACCCAGTACTTC	CASSLGGPSGGPLETQYF
-	TRBV6-6	-	TRBJ1-3	TGTGCCAGCAGTTATAACCAGAGGGCCTCTGGAAACACCATATATTTT	CASSYNQRASGNTIYF
-	TRBV27	-	TRBJ1-1	TGTGCCAGCAGTACCAGGGCTGTGAACACTGAAGCTTTCTTT	CASSTRAVNTEAFF
-	TRBV12-5	-	TRBJ2-2	TGTGCTAGTGGTTTCGATGGCGGGACGAACACCGGGGAGCTGTTTTTT	CASGFDGGTNTGELFF
-	TRBV24-1	once	TRBJ1-2	TGTGCCACCAGTGATTTTACCTACAGGAAGGGTGGCTACACCTTC	CATSDFTYRKGGYTF
-	TRBV3-1/TRBV3-2	-	TRBJ2-5	TGTGCCAGCAGCCAAGATCAGGACTACCAAGAGACCCAGTACTTC	CASSQDQDYQETQYF
-	TRBV2	-	TRBJ1-4	TGTGCCAGCACAGGGAATGAAAAACTGTTTTTT	CASTGNEKLFF
TRBD2	TRBV7-9	-	TRBJ2-7	TGTGCCAGCACCCTCTCCCCAGCGGGGCACTACGAGCAGTACTTC	CASTLSPAGHYEQYF
TRBD2	TRBV11-1	-	TRBJ2-7	TGTGCCAGCAACCCTAGCGGAAGCTCCTACGAGCAGTACTTC	CASNPSGSSYEQYF
-	TRBV7-9	-	TRBJ2-1	TGTGCCAGCAGCCTCCAAGGGGGATTAGCGTTAAGCTCCTACAATGAGCAGTTCTTC	CASSLQGGLALSSYNEQFF
TRBD2	TRBV3-1/TRBV3-2	-	TRBJ2-1	TGTGCCAGCAGCCAAGGAGGAGCGGGGGGAGGGGAGCAGTTCTTC	CASSQGGAGGGEQFF
-	TRBV20-1	once	TRBJ1-3	TGCAGTGCTAGATCATTAAACACCATATATTTT	CSARSLNTIYF
-	TRBV2	-	TRBJ1-5	TGTGCCAGTCGGGTAGAAGGCAATCAGCCCCAGCATTTT	CASRVEGNQPQHF
-	TRBV7-2	-	TRBJ1-1	TGTGCCAGCAGCTTCGGCAGAGGAACTGAAGCTTTCTTT	CASSFGRGTEAFF
TRBD2	TRBV19	-	TRBJ2-2	TGTGCCAGTAGTATAGATGGAGCGGGGTCTTCCACCGGGGAGCTGTTTTTT	CASSIDGAGSSTGELFF
-	TRBV28	-	TRBJ1-6	TGTGCCAGCAGTTCTCTCAGGTATTCACCCCTCCACTTT	CASSSLRYSPLHF
-	TRBV18	-	TRBJ2-2	TGTGCCAGCTCAGCTCCAGGGGCACAGAACACCGGGGAGCTGTTTTTT	CASSAPGAQNTGELFF
-	TRBV28	-	TRBJ1-2	TGTGCCAGCAGCGAAAGGGGGGGCGCAGGCTATGGCTACACCTTC	CASSERGGAGYGYTF
-	TRBV15	-	TRBJ1-4	TGTGCCACCAGCAGAGATCTGGGGGGGAAAGTTGAAAAACTGTTTTTT	CATSRDLGGKVEKLFF
-	TRBV30	-	TRBJ1-2	TGTGCCTGCCCTGGGGGGGGTATGTTCCTCGGCTACACCTTC	CACPGGGMFLGYTF
-	TRBV5-1	-	TRBJ2-1	TGCGCCAGCAGCGGTACCTCCCTAGGTTACAATGAGCAGTTCTTC	CASSGTSLGYNEQFF
-	TRBV6-6	many	TRBJ2-3	TGTGCCAGCAGTTACTTGGGACAAAGCACAGATACGCAGTATTTT	CASSYLGQSTDTQYF
TRBD1	TRBV12-3/TRBV12-4	-	TRBJ1-2	TGTGCCAGCAGTTCAGGGGGCCGAGGTGGCTACACCTTC	CASSSGGRGGYTF
-	TRBV3-1/TRBV3-2	-	TRBJ2-7	TGTGCCAGCAGCCTCAACTACGAGCAGTACTTC	CASSLNYEQYF
-	TRBV27	-	TRBJ1-1	TGTGCCAGCAGTTTAGAGTGGAACACTGAAGCTTTCTTT	CASSLEWNTEAFF
-	TRBV7-9	-	TRBJ1-4	TGTGCCAGCAGCTTATTGGGGGCGCGGGAAAAACTGTTTTTT	CASSLLGAREKLFF
TRBD2	TRBV30	-	TRBJ2-1	TGTGCCTGGACGGGGGGACTGAACAATGAGCAGTTCTTC	CAWTGGLNNEQFF
-	TRBV19	few	TRBJ1-2	TGTGCCAGTAGTTCAACCGGGACTCCCGCAGCTAACTATGGCTACACCTTC	CASSSTGTPAANYGYTF
-	TRBV6-5	few	TRBJ2-7	TGTGCCAGCAATTCGGGAGTTCAACTATACGAGCAGTACTTC	CASNSGVQLYEQYF
-	TRBV5-4	-	TRBJ1-4	TGTGCCAGCAGCTTGGCAGGGCGTACTAATGAAAAACTGTTTTTT	CASSLAGRTNEKLFF
TRBD2	TRBV7-9	-	TRBJ2-3	TGTGCCAGCAGCTTATACCCCGGGACTAGCGGGAGGCCCACAGATACGCAGTATTTT	CASSLYPGTSGRPTDTQYF
-	TRBV27	-	TRBJ2-6	TGTGCCAGCAGTCTAGCGAGGGGGGCCAACGTCCTGACTTTC	CASSLARGANVLTF
-	TRBV18	-	TRBJ2-7	TGTGCCAGCTCACCACTCCGCATAGGGGCTAGCTCCTACGAGCAGTACTTC	CASSPLRIGASSYEQYF
TRBD2	TRBV18	many	TRBJ2-3	TGTGCCAGCTCAAGTACTAGCGGCATAAATACGCAGTATTTT	CASSSTSGINTQYF
-	TRBV6-5	-	TRBJ1-2	TGTGCCAGCAACCGCAACGACAGGTCAAACTATGGCTACACCTTC	CASNRNDRSNYGYTF
-	TRBV5-7	-	TRBJ2-2	TGTGCCAGCAGCTTGGGGATGACAGGTCTAACAAACACCGGGGAGCTGTTTTTT	CASSLGMTGLTNTGELFF
-	TRBV27	-	TRBJ1-6	TGTGCCAGCAGTTCCTGGGGTGAGGGCCCAGGTTCACCCCTCCACTTT	CASSSWGEGPGSPLHF
TRBD2	TRBV2	-	TRBJ2-2	TGTGCCGCATTCCCTCCGGGGACTAGCGGGATAAGGAACACCGGGGAGCTGTTTTTT	CAAFPPGTSGIRNTGELFF
TRBD2	TRBV10-3	-	TRBJ2-2	TGTGCCATCAGTGAGTCGAAGGGGCTAGCGGGAGAAAACACCGGGGAGCTGTTTTTT	CAISESKGLAGENTGELFF
TRBD2	TRBV2	-	TRBJ2-3	TGTGCCAGCAGCTTGCTAGCGGACACCACAGATACGCAGTATTTT	CASSLLADTTDTQYF
-	TRBV4-1	-	TRBJ2-3	TGCGCCAGCAGCCCCAAGGTGTCGGCGGGGGCTACAGATACGCAGTATTTT	CASSPKVSAGATDTQYF
-	TRBV2	-	TRBJ1-5	TGTGCCAGCAGTGTGAGGAATCAGCCCCAGCATTTT	CASSVRNQPQHF
-	TRBV18	-	TRBJ1-5	TGTGCCAGCTCACCAGCGAATCAGCCCCAGCATTTT	CASSPANQPQHF
-	TRBV2	-	TRBJ2-2	TGTGCCAGCAGTGAACAGGGAATGGGGGAGCTGTTTTTT	CASSEQGMGELFF
TRBD1	TRBV2	many	TRBJ2-1	TGTGCCAGCAAAGGTCCGGGACAGGGTTCCTACAATGAGCAGTTCTTC	CASKGPGQGSYNEQFF